The present T cell receptor (beta chain) was sequenced within a study of response to subunit inactivated influenza vaccine. This clonotype was seen more than once but under ten times. The antigen remains undetermined. Overall study results and limits: The authors put forward the suggestion that each seasonal influenza vaccination may bring in only a limited number of new T cells.

J lost 2 bases, V lost 3 bases, and 7 bases had no gene match. The CDR3 is made up of 16 amino acids. The germline V gene has CDR1 KGHSH and CDR2 LQKENI. TCRdb re-analysed the RT-PCR reads in MiXCR, keeping a single row per CDR3 protein. The sample lists around 520,000 distinct CDR3 sequences; 12% were seen once. This chain joins TRBV18 and TRBJ2-3; 8 bases match TRBD2. The sample was PBMCs from blood, taken on the day of vaccination. The TCR originated in a man aged 45-65 years who received an inactivated influenza vaccine. CDR3 loop: CASSPWTSRTTDTQYF. For the CDR3, the DNA is TGTGCCAGCTCACCTTGGACTAGCAGGACCACAGATACGCAGTATTTT.